A selection of T cell receptor beta chains follows, all from one sample in a study of blood T cell repertoires in COVID-19. The protocol was immunoSEQ multiplex PCR, while the TCRdb copy is restricted to in-frame clones and leaves out a portion. The sample records 250,000 to 300,000 clones, under 90% being singletons. Sample: PBMCs or T cells enriched from blood (not recorded which). The receptors were sampled from a man in his late teens or twenties who had recovered from COVID-19. Both conserved end residues are part of each CDR3. Each record gives: D gene, clone size, V gene, J gene, CDR3 protein, CDR3 DNA. A D gene is named only where the DNA matches it firmly. Not every row has a clone size; where given, it reads once, few, many or a size class.

>TRBD2|NA|TRBV28|TRBJ2-7
CASSPSGSRLSYEQYF
TGTGCCAGCAGTCCAAGCGGGAGTCGGCTTTCCTACGAGCAGTACTTC
>NA|NA|TRBV11-2|TRBJ2-4
CASSLALAKNIQYF
TGTGCCAGCAGCTTAGCACTAGCCAAAAACATTCAGTACTTC
>NA|NA|TRBV3-1/TRBV3-2|TRBJ1-1
CASSQAHSRQNTEAFF
TGTGCCAGCAGCCAAGCGCACTCCCGACAGAACACTGAAGCTTTCTTT
>NA|NA|TRBV7-9|TRBJ1-5
CASSQGSNQPQHF
TGTGCCAGCAGCCAGGGAAGCAATCAGCCCCAGCATTTT
>NA|NA|TRBV5-5|TRBJ2-7
CASRAGVSYEQYF
TGTGCCAGCAGAGCAGGGGTCTCCTACGAGCAGTACTTC
>TRBD1|once|TRBV5-1|TRBJ1-3
CASSLGTGQGPRNTIYF
TGCGCCAGCAGCTTAGGGACCGGACAGGGGCCAAGAAACACCATATATTTT
>TRBD1|NA|TRBV30|TRBJ2-7
CAWSTQGYEQYF
TGTGCCTGGAGTACACAGGGGTACGAGCAGTACTTC
>NA|NA|TRBV6-5|TRBJ2-1
CASSYRPSGNEQFF
TGTGCCAGCAGTTATAGGCCTTCGGGGAATGAGCAGTTCTTC
>TRBD1|NA|TRBV19|TRBJ2-7
CASSPQGAFYEQYF
TGTGCCAGTAGTCCACAGGGGGCGTTCTACGAGCAGTACTTC
>NA|NA|TRBV5-1|TRBJ1-1
CASSLAQGNTEAFF
TGCGCCAGCAGCTTGGCCCAGGGGAACACTGAAGCTTTCTTT
>TRBD1|NA|TRBV2|TRBJ1-4
CASRRYRDRVSTNEKLFF
TGTGCCAGCAGGAGATACCGGGACAGGGTTTCTACTAATGAAAAACTGTTTTTT
>NA|NA|TRBV25-1|TRBJ1-4
CASRLEKLFF
TGTGCCAGCCGACTCGAAAAACTGTTTTTT